This TCR beta chain was sequenced during a study of blood T cell repertoires in COVID-19. Overall study: Whether acute or convalescent, the COVID-19 samples came from the United States, Italy and Spain. Sources were T cells, B-cell-depleted T cells, or PBMCs; the material itself was cDNA or gDNA.

The CDR3 runs 15 residues. From germline, CDR1 is MNHNS and CDR2 SASEGT. Trimming cost V 1 base and J 4 bases; bases outside gene matches: 2. Clones were sequenced by immunoSEQ multiplex PCR, and TCRdb holds only the in-frame ones, with some missing. The sample lists some 150,000 clones, more than 80% occurring once. The sequenced sample was peripheral blood. The chain has TRBV6-1 and TRBJ2-3; 10 nucleotides agree with TRBD1. The origin of this receptor is a woman aged 40 to 50 with acute or convalescent COVID-19. CDR3: CASSEDGTGADTQYF. The CDR3 region has the DNA TGTGCCAGCAGTGAAGACGGGACAGGGGCAGATACGCAGTATTTT.